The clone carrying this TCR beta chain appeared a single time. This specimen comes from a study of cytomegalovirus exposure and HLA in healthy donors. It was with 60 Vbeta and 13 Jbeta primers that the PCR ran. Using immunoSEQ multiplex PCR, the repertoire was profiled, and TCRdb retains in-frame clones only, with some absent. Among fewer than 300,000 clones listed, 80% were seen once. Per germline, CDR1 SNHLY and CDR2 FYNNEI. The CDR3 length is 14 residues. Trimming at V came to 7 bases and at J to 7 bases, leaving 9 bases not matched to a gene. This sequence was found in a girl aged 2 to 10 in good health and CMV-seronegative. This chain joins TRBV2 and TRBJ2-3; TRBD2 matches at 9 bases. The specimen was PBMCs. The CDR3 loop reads CASTAQREAYTQYF. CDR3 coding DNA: TGTGCCAGCACTGCGCAGCGGGAGGCATATACGCAGTATTTT.